These 15 T cell receptor beta chains originate from one sample sequenced in a study of blood T cell repertoires in COVID-19. The assay was immunoSEQ multiplex PCR, and TCRdb's table has in-frame clones only and misses some. The repertoire holds a few hundred thousand clones, with around nine tenths as singletons. What was sequenced was PBMCs or T cells enriched from blood (not recorded which). The source of these receptors is a woman aged 50 to 60 who had recovered from COVID-19.

The chain recombines TRBV5-1 with TRBJ2-3, with D possibly being TRBD2 (6 bases). Germline CDR1 is SGHRS and CDR2 is YFSETQ. V lost 4 bases and J 6 bases, leaving 15 bases between the germline ends. The CDR3 consists of 14 residues. CDR3 residues: CASSARLVRDTQYF. The CDR3 DNA sequence: TGCGCCAGCAGCGCCCGACTAGTCAGGGATACGCAGTATTTT.

CDR3 residues: CASSSLDRVGSPLHF. The DNA of the CDR3 is TGTGCCAGCAGCTCCCTGGACAGGGTGGGTTCACCCCTCCACTTT. This chain links TRBV7-8 with TRBJ1-6; TRBD1 matches 8 bases. The CDR3 covers 15 residues. V gave up 4 bases and J gave up 9 bases; unmatched junction bases: 8. Germline V gene sequence: CDR1 SGHVS, CDR2 FQNEAQ. Variable domain in full (rest from reference TRBV7-8 and TRBJ1-6): GAGVSQSPRYKVAKRGQDVALRCDPISGHVSLFWYQQALGQGPEFLTYFQNEAQLDKSGLPSDRFFAERPEGSVSTLKIQRTQQEDSAVYLCASSSLDRVGSPLHFGNGTRLTVT.

The chain uses TRBV6-5 and TRBJ1-2; D call uncertain. Trimming stripped 0 bases from V and 14 bases from J, with 19 bases between. There are 14 residues in the CDR3. From germline, CDR1 is MNHEY and CDR2 SVGAGI. This CDR3 is CASSYSKRAGGETF. The CDR3 region has the DNA TGTGCCAGCAGTTACTCGAAAAGGGCCGGCGGGGAAACCTTC.

J is TRBJ1-1 and V is TRBV5-6; D unclear. Trimming cost V 4 bases and J 0 bases, with 13 bases left between them. The CDR3 is 15 residues long. Germline V gives CDR1 SGHDT, CDR2 YYEEEE. This CDR3 reads CASSLDGGVNTEAFF. CDR3 nucleotide sequence: TGTGCCAGCAGCCTTGACGGAGGTGTGAACACTGAAGCTTTCTTT.

V and J are TRBV11-1 and TRBJ2-6, with D perhaps TRBD2 (6 bases). This CDR3 comprises 16 residues. V was clipped by 6 bases and J by 0 bases, with 12 bases between them. Germline V CDR1 and CDR2: SGHAT, FQDESV (reference sequence). The CDR3 reads CASRRGLLSGANVLTF. The CDR3 bases are TGTGCCAGCAGGCGGGGCCTTCTCTCTGGGGCCAACGTCCTGACTTTC.

J is TRBJ2-3 and V is TRBV4-1; D not certain. The CDR3 runs 16 residues. V was pared by 1 base and J by 6 bases, with 17 bases between. Per germline, CDR1 MGHRA and CDR2 YSYEKL. The CDR3 nucleotides read TGCGCCAGCAGCCAAGCAGAGGATGACCTTGATGATACGCAGTATTTT. Protein: CASSQAEDDLDDTQYF.

V gene TRBV4-3 combines with J gene TRBJ2-1, with D possibly TRBD1 on 5 matching bases. Trimming left V 4 bases short and J 3 bases short, with 16 bases between. The CDR3 totals 16 residues. Germline assignment: CDR1 LGHNA and CDR2 YSLEER. Written as DNA, the CDR3 is TGCGCCAGCAGCCTCCTCAGGGAATTGGGCTACAATGAGCAGTTCTTC. This sequence encodes CASSLLRELGYNEQFF.

The genes are TRBV6-5 and TRBJ2-5; TRBD1 might be the D (6 bases). V lost 2 bases to trimming and J lost 4 bases, with 14 bases between them. Germline V gene lookup returns CDR1 MNHEY and CDR2 SVGAGI. CDR3 length: 15 residues. CDR3 residues: CASSYRPGARETQYF. Here the CDR3 DNA reads TGTGCCAGCAGTTACCGGCCAGGGGCCCGAGAGACCCAGTACTTC.

V usage is TRBV12-2 and J usage is TRBJ2-1; the listed D gene, TRBD2, was not tested against the DNA. TRBV12-2 is a recognized pseudogene. The CDR3 loop spans 17 amino acids. The CDR3 DNA sequence: TGTGCAAGTCGCTCGGACCCGCGGGGGCCAACCTACAATGAGCAGTTCTTC. It is translated as CASRSDPRGPTYNEQFF.

The chain carries TRBV7-9 and TRBJ1-1, with TRBD1 matching over 10 bases. Germline CDR1 is SEHNR and CDR2 is FQNEAQ (reference sequence). This CDR3 comprises 17 residues. J gave up 1 base and V 3 bases, and 8 bases lay outside the gene matches. CDR3 amino acids: CASSFADRGLPNTEAFF. In nucleotides, the CDR3 is TGTGCCAGCAGCTTCGCCGACAGGGGGCTCCCGAACACTGAAGCTTTCTTT.

This rearrangement joins TRBV20-1 to TRBJ1-1; D uncertain. The CDR3 spans 14 residues. Germline CDR1 and CDR2: DFQATT and SNEGSKA (reference sequence). Trimming removed 3 bases at V and 3 bases at J, with 14 bases between. The DNA for the CDR3 is TGCAGTGCTAGTAGCTCTTCCCGGGACACTGAAGCTTTCTTT. Its translation is CSASSSSRDTEAFF.

The chain couples TRBV5-1 to TRBJ2-7; TRBD2 might be the D (5 bases). Deletions cut 7 bases from V and 2 bases from J, with 13 bases between. The CDR3 has 13 amino acids. Germline CDR1 and CDR2: SGHRS and YFSETQ. The CDR3 DNA follows: TGCGCCAGCCGAAGGTCGGGGACCTACGAGCAGTACTTC. It codes for CASRRSGTYEQYF.

This clone was picked up one time. The chain links TRBV9 to TRBJ2-1, with D possibly matching TRBD1 (6 bases). The length of the CDR3 is 15 residues. Germline lookup yields CDR1 SGDLS and CDR2 YYNGEE. V gave up 4 bases and J gave up 4 bases, with 15 bases separating them. In nucleotides, the CDR3 is TGTGCCAGCAGCTACCGGGACATAAGTTACAATGAGCAGTTCTTC. Residues: CASSYRDISYNEQFF.

The chain carries TRBV20-1 and TRBJ1-3; maybe TRBD1 (5 bases). V was cut by 3 bases and J by 6 bases, with 12 bases left in between. The CDR3 runs to 13 residues. Germline V gives CDR1 DFQATT, CDR2 SNEGSKA (reference sequence). CDR3 amino acids: CSASSGIANTIYF. CDR3 DNA sequence: TGCAGTGCTAGTTCAGGGATCGCAAACACCATATATTTT.

As concerns this clone: This probably arose from a read error, given a far larger clone one base away. Other DNA sequences in the same sample also yield this CDR3. The chain combines TRBV7-9 with TRBJ1-2; a weak D match, TRBD1 (5 bases). The V end was cut by 1 base, the J end by 2 bases, with 5 bases between. Per the germline V gene, CDR1 is SEHNR and CDR2 is FQNEAQ (reference sequence). CDR3 length: 13 residues. CDR3 coding DNA: TGTGCCAGCAGCTTAGGACAGAACTATGGCTACACCTTC. Its protein is CASSLGQNYGYTF. The full variable domain, rest sourced from reference TRBV7-9 and TRBJ1-2, is DTGVSQNPRHKITKRGQNVTFRCDPISEHNRLYWYRQTLGQGPEFLTYFQNEAQLEKSRLLSDRFSAERPKGSFSTLEIQRTEQGDSAMYLCASSLGQNYGYTFGSGTRLTVV.